This note documents a single T cell receptor beta chain sequence. No antigen is known for it. Donors were nominally healthy when sampled, though unrecorded immune exposures were likely. These data belong to a study of cytomegalovirus exposure and HLA in healthy donors. Findings of the study overall: It has been reported that TCR beta sequences accurately predicted the HLA-A and HLA-B alleles of most subjects. Donor immune exposure was known only as CMV serostatus.

The V gene's germline CDR1 is SNHLY and CDR2 FYNNEI. After removal of 6 bases from V and 7 bases from J, the junction contained 14 bases not matched to a gene. This CDR3 is built from 16 residues. Primers: 60 Vbeta forward and 13 Jbeta reverse. The protocol was immunoSEQ multiplex PCR, while the TCRdb copy is restricted to in-frame clones and leaves out a portion. The sample yields 150,000 to 200,000 clones, roughly 73% seen once. The receptor was derived from a female donor in good health and CMV-seronegative. The sequenced sample consisted of PBMCs. The chain uses TRBV2 and TRBJ1-1; 10 bases align to TRBD1. The CDR3 region is CASRAGTGVGQVEAFF. CDR3 coding DNA: TGTGCCAGCAGAGCCGGGACAGGGGTTGGACAAGTTGAAGCTTTCTTT.